A selection of T cell receptor beta chains follows, all from one sample in a study of OX40 agonist ivuxolimab in advanced cancers. Produced via immunoSEQ multiplex PCR; TCRdb's table is partial and in-frame only. This table holds 50,000 to 85,000 clones, roughly four fifths found once. Sequencing used CD4+ or CD8+ T cells sorted from blood, obtained in a trial of the OX40 agonist ivuxolimab. The receptors here all came from an adult with an advanced solid tumor such as melanoma, head and neck, liver or kidney cancer. CDR3s include the opening cysteine and the closing phenylalanine or tryptophan. Fields, in order: clone size, J gene, D gene, V gene, CDR3 protein, CDR3 DNA. A D gene is named only where the DNA matches it firmly. Clone size appears in some rows only: once, few, many, or a class for an expanded clone.

>.|TRBJ2-7|.|TRBV6-1
CASSEAWVYEQYF
TGTGCCAGCAGTGAAGCATGGGTCTACGAGCAGTACTTC
>.|TRBJ2-1|.|TRBV9
CASSAGTNNEQFF
TGTGCCAGCAGCGCCGGGACAAACAATGAGCAGTTCTTC
>.|TRBJ2-2|TRBD1|TRBV6-5
CASGDRGKDGELFF
TGTGCCAGCGGCGACAGGGGGAAAGACGGGGAGCTGTTTTTT
>.|TRBJ1-3|TRBD1|TRBV28
CASSLPTGFGSGNTIYF
TGTGCCAGCAGTTTACCGACAGGGTTCGGCTCCGGAAACACCATATATTTT
>.|TRBJ2-1|TRBD2|TRBV5-1
CASSLEGRTSPIDEQFF
TGCGCCAGCAGCTTGGAAGGGCGGACTAGTCCCATAGATGAGCAGTTCTTC
>.|TRBJ2-3|.|TRBV5-4
CASRLGGTDTQYF
TGTGCCAGCAGACTGGGCGGCACAGATACGCAGTATTTT
>.|TRBJ2-3|.|TRBV2
CASSERMTQTTDTQYF
TGTGCCAGCAGTGAAAGAATGACGCAGACCACAGATACGCAGTATTTT
>.|TRBJ1-2|.|TRBV15
CATSPKVLNAWHGYTF
TGTGCCACCAGCCCAAAAGTATTAAACGCATGGCATGGCTACACCTTC
>few|TRBJ1-4|.|TRBV2
CASRAGSTNEKLFF
TGTGCCAGCAGGGCAGGGTCAACTAATGAAAAACTGTTTTTT
>few|TRBJ2-4|TRBD2|TRBV7-8
CASSPLDPGLAGFQYF
TGTGCCAGCAGCCCACTGGACCCCGGACTAGCGGGATTTCAGTACTTC
>.|TRBJ2-7|.|TRBV11-2
CASSQGLGSSYEQYF
TGTGCCAGCAGTCAAGGACTCGGAAGCTCCTACGAGCAGTACTTC
>once|TRBJ1-2|.|TRBV11-3
CASSREEDTGYTF
TGTGCCAGCAGCCGTGAAGAAGACACGGGCTACACCTTC
>.|TRBJ2-7|.|TRBV28
CASSFTSSLGEQYF
TGTGCCAGCAGTTTTACTTCCTCTCTAGGGGAGCAGTACTTC
>.|TRBJ2-1|TRBD2|TRBV10-1
CASSERAGRTRGGDEQFF
TGCGCCAGCAGTGAGAGGGCGGGAAGGACTAGGGGCGGCGATGAGCAGTTCTTC
>.|TRBJ2-2|.|TRBV19
CASKGGRVNTGELFF
TGTGCCAGTAAAGGGGGGAGAGTAAACACCGGGGAGCTGTTTTTT
>few|TRBJ2-2|.|TRBV7-3
CASSLDGANTGELFF
TGTGCCAGCAGCTTAGACGGGGCGAACACCGGGGAGCTGTTTTTT
>.|TRBJ2-2|TRBD2|TRBV7-2
CASSGSGSSGELFF
TGTGCCAGCAGCGGAAGCGGGAGTTCCGGGGAGCTGTTTTTT
>.|TRBJ1-2|.|TRBV7-8
CASSLGAGLGDYGYTF
TGTGCCAGCAGCTTAGGTGCTGGGTTGGGGGACTATGGCTACACCTTC
>.|TRBJ1-5|TRBD1|TRBV29-1
CSVRTGGQPQHF
TGCAGCGTCCGGACAGGTGGTCAGCCCCAGCATTTT
>.|TRBJ1-5|TRBD1|TRBV7-2
CASSLVAGGNNQPQHF
TGTGCCAGCAGCTTAGTCGCAGGGGGTAACAATCAGCCCCAGCATTTT
>.|TRBJ2-4|.|TRBV2
CASSDMGEDIQYF
TGTGCCAGCAGTGATATGGGGGAGGACATTCAGTACTTC
>.|TRBJ2-2|.|TRBV6-1
CASSALTSSSLYTGELFF
TGTGCCAGCAGTGCGTTAACTAGCTCCTCCCTCTACACCGGGGAGCTGTTTTTT
>once|TRBJ1-1|.|TRBV6-1
CASSDPTHLGTEAFF
TGTGCCAGCAGTGACCCAACCCACTTGGGGACTGAAGCTTTCTTT
>.|TRBJ2-3|TRBD1|TRBV7-8
CASSLGTGTTDTQYF
TGTGCCAGCAGCTTAGGGACAGGAACGACAGATACGCAGTATTTT
>.|TRBJ2-1|.|TRBV18
CASSPQGLGQFF
TGTGCCAGCTCACCACAGGGGTTGGGGCAGTTCTTC
>.|TRBJ2-1|TRBD2|TRBV30
CAWSKGLADSSYNEQFF
TGTGCCTGGAGTAAAGGACTAGCGGATAGCTCCTACAATGAGCAGTTCTTC
>once|TRBJ1-4|.|TRBV6-5
CASSYLTNEKLFF
TGTGCCAGCAGTTACCTAACTAATGAAAAACTGTTTTTT
>.|TRBJ2-3|TRBD2|TRBV27
CASSLYSGRGADTQYF
TGTGCCAGCAGTTTATATAGCGGGAGGGGAGCAGATACGCAGTATTTT
>.|TRBJ1-3|.|TRBV5-4
CASSFGVSGNTIYF
TGTGCCAGCAGCTTCGGAGTCTCTGGAAACACCATATATTTT
>.|TRBJ2-2|TRBD2|TRBV4-2
CASSQRLAGNTGELFF
TGTGCCAGCAGCCAACGACTAGCGGGAAACACCGGGGAGCTGTTTTTT
>.|TRBJ2-7|.|TRBV6-5
CASRGGREKYF
TGTGCCAGCAGGGGGGGCCGGGAAAAGTACTTC
>.|TRBJ2-5|.|TRBV30
CAWSGLETQYF
TGTGCCTGGAGTGGATTGGAGACCCAGTACTTC
>.|TRBJ2-1|.|TRBV7-6
CASSRRVGYNEQFF
TGTGCCAGCAGCAGGAGGGTCGGCTACAATGAGCAGTTCTTC
>.|TRBJ2-3|.|TRBV6-4
CASSEGLGEDTQYF
TGTGCCAGCAGTGAGGGGCTAGGAGAAGATACGCAGTATTTT
>.|TRBJ2-7|.|TRBV7-9
CASSLVSGSYEQYF
TGTGCCAGCAGCTTAGTTTCGGGGTCCTACGAGCAGTACTTC
>few|TRBJ2-7|.|TRBV11-2
CASSPPGYEQYF
TGTGCCAGCAGCCCCCCCGGCTACGAGCAGTACTTC
>once|TRBJ1-5|.|TRBV6-5
CASRFRGAGNQPQHF
TGTGCCAGTAGATTCCGGGGGGCGGGCAATCAGCCCCAGCATTTT
>.|TRBJ2-6|TRBD1|TRBV5-3
CARSPVGTDGANVLTF
TGTGCCAGAAGCCCGGTGGGGACAGATGGGGCCAACGTCCTGACTTTC
>once|TRBJ2-7|.|TRBV6-5
CASRATGLYEQYF
TGTGCCAGCAGAGCAACGGGCCTCTACGAGCAGTACTTC
>many|TRBJ1-2|TRBD1|TRBV5-6
CASSRDRDGGYTF
TGTGCCAGCAGCCGGGACAGGGACGGGGGCTACACCTTC
>.|TRBJ1-4|TRBD1|TRBV6-5
CASRGTGSNEKLFF
TGTGCCAGCAGGGGGACAGGGTCTAATGAAAAACTGTTTTTT
>.|TRBJ2-1|TRBD2|TRBV2
CASSIRTSGYNEQFF
TGTGCCAGCAGTATAAGGACTAGCGGATACAATGAGCAGTTCTTC
>.|TRBJ1-1|.|TRBV6-1
CASSVDTFNTEAFF
TGTGCCAGCAGTGTAGACACCTTCAACACTGAAGCTTTCTTT
>.|TRBJ2-7|.|TRBV2
CASGDSFYEQYF
TGTGCCAGCGGGGACTCTTTCTACGAGCAGTACTTC
>.|TRBJ2-1|.|TRBV5-5
CASSLIFRNLDDYEQFF
TGTGCCAGCAGCTTGATATTCCGGAACCTTGATGACTATGAGCAGTTCTTC
>.|TRBJ2-1|.|TRBV7-2
CASSFERNEQFF
TGTGCCAGCAGCTTTGAGAGGAATGAGCAGTTCTTC
>.|TRBJ2-7|.|TRBV7-8
CASSLTLSTGEGTYEQYF
TGTGCCAGCAGCTTAACCCTAAGTACAGGGGAGGGGACCTACGAGCAGTACTTC
>.|TRBJ2-7|TRBD2|TRBV19
CASSRSSGSIPYEQYF
TGTGCCAGTAGCAGATCTAGCGGGAGTATCCCCTACGAGCAGTACTTC
>.|TRBJ2-1|TRBD2|TRBV9
CASSGGLAGGAEQFF
TGTGCCAGCAGCGGGGGACTAGCGGGAGGGGCTGAGCAGTTCTTC
>few|TRBJ1-1|.|TRBV4-2
CASSQTQGNTEAFF
TGTGCCAGCAGCCAAACCCAGGGAAACACTGAAGCTTTCTTT
>.|TRBJ2-1|.|TRBV7-9
CASKQGTGSEQFF
TGTGCCAGCAAACAGGGTACAGGGAGCGAGCAGTTCTTC
>.|TRBJ1-1|.|TRBV12-5
CASGFNFQGEAFF
TGTGCTAGTGGTTTCAATTTCCAGGGGGAAGCTTTCTTT
>.|TRBJ2-1|.|TRBV7-9
CASTDHNEQFF
TGTGCCAGCACCGATCACAATGAGCAGTTCTTC